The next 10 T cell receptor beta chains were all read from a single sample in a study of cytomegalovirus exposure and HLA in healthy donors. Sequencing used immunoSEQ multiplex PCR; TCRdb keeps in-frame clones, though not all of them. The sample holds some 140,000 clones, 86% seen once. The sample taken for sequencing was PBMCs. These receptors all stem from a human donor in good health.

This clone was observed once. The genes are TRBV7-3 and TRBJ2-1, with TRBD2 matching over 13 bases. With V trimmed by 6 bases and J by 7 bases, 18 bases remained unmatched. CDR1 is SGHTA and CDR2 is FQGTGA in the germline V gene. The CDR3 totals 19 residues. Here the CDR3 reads CASSSTSGGAYGYRNEQFF. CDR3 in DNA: TGTGCCAGCAGTTCCACTAGCGGGGGGGCCTACGGGTATAGGAATGAGCAGTTCTTC. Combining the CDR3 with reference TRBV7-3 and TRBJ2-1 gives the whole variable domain GAGVSQTPSNKVTEKGKYVELRCDPISGHTALYWYRQSLGQGPEFLIYFQGTGAADDSGLPNDRFFAVRPEGSVSTLKIQRTERGDSAVYLCASSSTSGGAYGYRNEQFFGPGTRLTVL.

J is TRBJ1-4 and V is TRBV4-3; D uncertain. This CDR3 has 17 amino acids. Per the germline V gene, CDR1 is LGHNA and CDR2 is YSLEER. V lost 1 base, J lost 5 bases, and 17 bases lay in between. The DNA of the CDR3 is TGCGCCAGCAGCCAAGGCCGAGGGCGCCCGCAGAATGAAAAACTGTTTTTT. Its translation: CASSQGRGRPQNEKLFF.

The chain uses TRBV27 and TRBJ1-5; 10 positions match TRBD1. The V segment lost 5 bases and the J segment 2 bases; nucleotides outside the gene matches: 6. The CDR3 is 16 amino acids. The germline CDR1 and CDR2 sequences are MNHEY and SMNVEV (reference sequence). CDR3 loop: CASSKLGTGGNQPQHF. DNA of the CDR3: TGTGCCAGCAGTAAACTCGGGACAGGGGGCAATCAGCCCCAGCATTTT.

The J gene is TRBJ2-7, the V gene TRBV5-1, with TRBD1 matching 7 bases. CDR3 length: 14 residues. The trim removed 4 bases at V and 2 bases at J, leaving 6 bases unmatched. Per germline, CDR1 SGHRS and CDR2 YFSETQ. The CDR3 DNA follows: TGCGCCAGCAGCCAATGGACAGGTCCCTACGAGCAGTACTTC. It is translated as CASSQWTGPYEQYF.

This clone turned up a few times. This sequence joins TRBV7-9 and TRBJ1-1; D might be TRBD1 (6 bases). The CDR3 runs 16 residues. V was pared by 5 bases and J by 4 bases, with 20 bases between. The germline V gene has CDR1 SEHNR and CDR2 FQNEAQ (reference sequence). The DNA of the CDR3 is TGTGCCAGCAGCCAATTAAGAACAGGGCCTGGCACTGAAGCTTTCTTT. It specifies CASSQLRTGPGTEAFF.

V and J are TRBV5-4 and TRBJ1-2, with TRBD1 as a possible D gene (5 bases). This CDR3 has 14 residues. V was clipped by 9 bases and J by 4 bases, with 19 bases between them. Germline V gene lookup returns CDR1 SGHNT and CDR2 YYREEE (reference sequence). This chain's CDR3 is CATGTPGRSYGYTF. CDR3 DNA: TGTGCCACCGGGACTCCGGGGAGAAGCTATGGCTACACCTTC.

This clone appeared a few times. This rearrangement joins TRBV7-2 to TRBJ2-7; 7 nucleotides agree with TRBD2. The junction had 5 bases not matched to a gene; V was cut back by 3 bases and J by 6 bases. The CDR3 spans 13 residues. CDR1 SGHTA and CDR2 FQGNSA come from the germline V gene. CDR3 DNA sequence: TGTGCCAGCAGCTTGGACCAGCGGGGCGAGCAGTACTTC. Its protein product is CASSLDQRGEQYF. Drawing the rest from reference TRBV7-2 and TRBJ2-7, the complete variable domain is GAGVSQSPSNKVTEKGKDVELRCDPISGHTALYWYRQSLGQGLEFLIYFQGNSAPDKSGLPSDRFSAERTGGSVSTLTIQRTQQEDSAVYLCASSLDQRGEQYFGPGTRLTVT.

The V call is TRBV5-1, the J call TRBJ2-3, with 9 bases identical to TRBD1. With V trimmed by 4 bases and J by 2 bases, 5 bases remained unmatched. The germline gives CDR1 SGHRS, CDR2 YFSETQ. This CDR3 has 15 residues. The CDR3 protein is CASSNGQGHTDTQYF. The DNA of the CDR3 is TGCGCCAGCAGCAACGGACAGGGGCACACAGATACGCAGTATTTT.

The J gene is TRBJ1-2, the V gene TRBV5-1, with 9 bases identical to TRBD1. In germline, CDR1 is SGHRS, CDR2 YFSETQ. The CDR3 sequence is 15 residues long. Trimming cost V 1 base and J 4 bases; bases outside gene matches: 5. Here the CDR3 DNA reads TGCGCCAGCAGCTTGACCGGGACAGGGCCCTATGGCTACACCTTC. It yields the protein CASSLTGTGPYGYTF.

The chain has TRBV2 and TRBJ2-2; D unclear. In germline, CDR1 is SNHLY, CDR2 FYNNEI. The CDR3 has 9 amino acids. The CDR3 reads CPAAGELFF. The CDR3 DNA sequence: TGTCCCGCGGCCGGGGAGCTGTTTTTT.